This T cell receptor (beta chain) is drawn from a study of tumor-infiltrating lymphocytes in oesophageal squamous cell carcinoma. TCRdb ran MiXCR on the PCR reads and lists one entry per CDR3 protein. This sample carries about 3,400 distinct CDR3 sequences, over 15% of them seen once, and the ten largest clones take roughly 27%. By sample share, this clonotype is medium-sized. One end of the junction varies from germline; a read error may be responsible. The germline V gene has CDR1 SGHNT and CDR2 YENEEA. This CDR3 has 13 residues. J is TRBJ2-5 and V is TRBV11-3, with 7 positions matching TRBD1. The sequence came from a male donor with esophageal squamous cell carcinoma. The sample consisted of esophageal tumor tissue. The CDR3 region has the DNA TGTGCCAGCAGTTTGGGACAGTATTCACCCCTCCACTTC. Residues: CASSLGQYSPLHF.